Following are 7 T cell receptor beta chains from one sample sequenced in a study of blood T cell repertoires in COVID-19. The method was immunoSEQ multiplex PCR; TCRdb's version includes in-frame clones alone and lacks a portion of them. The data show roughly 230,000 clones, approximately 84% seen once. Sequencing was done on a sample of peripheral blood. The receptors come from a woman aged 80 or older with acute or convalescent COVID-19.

For the CDR3, the DNA is TGTGCCAGCAGCCCCCAGGGGGGTTACACAGATACGCAGTATTTT. Its protein product is CASSPQGGYTDTQYF. V usage is TRBV7-2 and J usage is TRBJ2-3; D might be TRBD1 (7 bases). Germline loops: CDR1 SGHTA, CDR2 FQGNSA. The CDR3 consists of 15 residues. The V end lost 5 bases, the J end lost 2 bases, and 14 bases lay between the germline ends.

DNA for the CDR3: TGTGCCAGCAGCCAAGTCACCCCTCAGACTAGCGGGGGGGCCAATGAGCAGTTCTTC. Translating gives CASSQVTPQTSGGANEQFF. The gene calls are TRBV4-2 and TRBJ2-1; 14 bases are shared with TRBD2. J was trimmed by 6 bases and V by 1 base; bases with no gene match: 11. The CDR3 spans 19 residues. The germline gives CDR1 LGHNA, CDR2 YNFKEQ.

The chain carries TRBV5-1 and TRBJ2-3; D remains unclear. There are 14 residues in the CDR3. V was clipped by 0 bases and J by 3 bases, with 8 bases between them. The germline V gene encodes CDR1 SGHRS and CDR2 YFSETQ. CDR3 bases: TGCGCCAGCAGCTTGGACCTGAGGACAGATACGCAGTATTTT. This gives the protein CASSLDLRTDTQYF.

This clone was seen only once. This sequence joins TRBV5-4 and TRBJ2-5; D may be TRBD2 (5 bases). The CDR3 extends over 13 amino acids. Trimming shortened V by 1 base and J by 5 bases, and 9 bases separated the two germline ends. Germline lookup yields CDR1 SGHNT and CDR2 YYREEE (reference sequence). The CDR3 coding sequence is TGTGCCAGCAGCTTGCCGGGGAAGGAGACCCAGTACTTC. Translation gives CASSLPGKETQYF.

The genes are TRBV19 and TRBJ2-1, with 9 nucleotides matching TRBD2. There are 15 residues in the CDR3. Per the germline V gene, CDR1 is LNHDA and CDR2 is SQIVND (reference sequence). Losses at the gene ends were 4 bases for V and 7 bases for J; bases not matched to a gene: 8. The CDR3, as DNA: TGTGCCAGTAGTACCGTAGGTAGCGGGAGTAATGAGCAGTTCTTC. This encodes CASSTVGSGSNEQFF.

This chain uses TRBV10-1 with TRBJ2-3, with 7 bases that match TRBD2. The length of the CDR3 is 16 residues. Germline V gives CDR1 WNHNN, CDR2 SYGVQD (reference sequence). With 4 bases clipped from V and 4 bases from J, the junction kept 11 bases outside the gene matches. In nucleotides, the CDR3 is TGCGCCAGCAGTGCTGGGTGGGAGGGGATATCAGATACGCAGTATTTT. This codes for CASSAGWEGISDTQYF.

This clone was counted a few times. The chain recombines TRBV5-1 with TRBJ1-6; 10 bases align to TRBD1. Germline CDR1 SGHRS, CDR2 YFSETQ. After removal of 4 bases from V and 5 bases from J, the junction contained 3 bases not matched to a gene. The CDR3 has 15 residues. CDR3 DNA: TGCGCCAGCAGCCCGGGACAGGGGAATAATTCACCCCTCCACTTT. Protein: CASSPGQGNNSPLHF.